The TCR beta chain under discussion was sequenced for a study of shared clonotypes between healthy human individuals. Across the study: Ranging from 18 to 49 in age, donors were two women and a few men.

Study results and caveats: Sampling was confined to blood; repertoires within tissues likely differ.

The CDR3 consists of 14 residues. V lost 1 base and J lost 4; bases outside the gene matches: 4. Germline V lookup: CDR1 SGHDT, CDR2 YYEEEE. To note about this clone: Its matching antigen is unknown.

This table comes from immunoSEQ multiplex PCR, and its TCRdb copy is limited to in-frame clones, with some not included. The sample lists 2 million to 2.5 million clones; roughly 95% were seen once. Sequencing input: naive CD4+ T cells sorted from blood. Subset given: CD45RA+ positively selected. The chain has TRBV5-6 and TRBJ2-7, with 8 bases lining up with TRBD1. The origin of this receptor is a man between 18 and 35 years old in good health. The CDR3 region has the DNA TGTGCCAGCAGCTTGTCGGGACAGGTTTACGAGCAGTACTTC. It yields the protein CASSLSGQVYEQYF. Using reference TRBV5-6 and TRBJ2-7 for the parts outside the CDR3, the full variable domain is DAGVTQSPTHLIKTRGQQVTLRCSPKSGHDTVSWYQQALGQGPQFIFQYYEEEERQRGNFPDRFSGHQFPNYSSELNVNALLLGDSALYLCASSLSGQVYEQYFGPGTRLTVT.